This T cell receptor beta chain was obtained from a study of T-cell reconstitution after alpha-beta-depleted transplantation in children. Using unique molecular identifiers, the investigators prepared the TCRbeta library. TCRdb reprocessed the PCR reads via MiXCR and lists one record per CDR3 protein. The table records about 830,000 distinct CDR3 sequences, 16% of them present only once. Per the germline V gene, CDR1 is MGHRA and CDR2 is YSYEKL. The CDR3 totals 15 residues. Trimming took 5 bases from V and 2 from J; bases not matched to a gene: 9. This clonotype was observed a few times. The V call is TRBV4-1, the J call TRBJ2-7; 7 bases map to TRBD1. The sequencing here drew on PBMCs, mostly from graft donor cells, taken 360 days after TCRalphabeta/CD19-depleted stem cell transplant. This TCR derives from a male patient younger than 18 who had a stem cell transplant for acute lymphoblastic leukemia, so the T cells may come from the graft donor. In nucleotides, the CDR3 is TGCGCCAGCAGCAAAGTCCGGGACAGTGCCTACGAGCAGTACTTC. Residues: CASSKVRDSAYEQYF.